These 30 T cell receptor beta chains share one sample of origin, sequenced in a study of siplizumab effects on memory and regulatory T cells. Assay: immunoSEQ multiplex PCR; the TCRdb copy retains only in-frame clones and omits some. The sample lists more than 95,000 clones, 90% to 95% occurring once. Specimen: CD4+ T cells sorted from blood. The receptors come from a human donor in good health.

This clone was recorded only once. The chain couples TRBV19 to TRBJ2-3; a weak D match, TRBD2 (6 bases). CDR1 is LNHDA, CDR2 SQIVND, per germline (reference sequence). This CDR3 is built from 14 residues. Trimming stripped 3 bases from V and 6 bases from J, with 13 bases between. The CDR3 is CASSITRGSDTQYF. In nucleotides, the CDR3 is TGTGCCAGTAGTATTACCCGGGGGTCGGATACGCAGTATTTT.

The DNA for the CDR3 is TGTGCCAGCAGTGAAGAGGGGGGGCCGAACTATGGCTACACCTTC. Its protein is CASSEEGGPNYGYTF. The chain joins TRBV6-1 to TRBJ1-2; TRBD1 is a possible D gene (6 bases). The CDR3 spans 15 residues. The germline gives CDR1 MNHNS, CDR2 SASEGT. V dropped 1 base and J dropped 2 bases, with 11 bases sitting between them.

This chain links TRBV5-1 with TRBJ2-5; TRBD1 agrees at 10 bases. Per the germline V gene, CDR1 is SGHRS and CDR2 is YFSETQ. The CDR3 sequence is 15 residues long. V lost 1 base, J lost 4 bases, and 4 bases stayed unmatched. The CDR3 DNA reads as TGCGCCAGCAGCTTGTGGGGACAGGGGCTAGAGACCCAGTACTTC. This encodes CASSLWGQGLETQYF.

The J gene is TRBJ2-2, the V gene TRBV2; 8 bases agree with TRBD1. V lost 7 bases and J lost 1; bases outside the gene matches: 8. This CDR3 has 16 residues. Germline V gene lookup returns CDR1 SNHLY and CDR2 FYNNEI. CDR3 sequence reads: CASTTNTGGNTGELFF. The CDR3 bases are TGTGCCAGCACTACGAACACAGGGGGGAACACCGGGGAGCTGTTTTTT.

The J gene is TRBJ2-7, the V gene TRBV7-2; a possible D gene is TRBD1 (6 bases). This CDR3 is 13 amino acids long. Germline V gene sequence: CDR1 SGHTA, CDR2 FQGNSA. Deletions cut 1 base from V and 3 bases from J, with 7 bases between. CDR3: CASSLEQGYEQYF. For the CDR3, the DNA is TGTGCCAGCAGCTTAGAACAGGGCTACGAGCAGTACTTC.

This chain joins TRBV30 and TRBJ1-2; D remains ambiguous. Germline CDR1 and CDR2: GTSNPN and SVGIG (reference sequence). This CDR3 comprises 11 residues. The CDR3 sequence: CASSGYYGYTF. The CDR3 DNA reads as TGTGCTTCGAGTGGATACTATGGCTACACCTTC.

V gene TRBV14 combines with J gene TRBJ1-2, with 9 bases lining up with TRBD1. CDR3 length equals 14 residues. Germline values: CDR1 SGHDN, CDR2 FVKESK. V was pared by 2 bases and J by 7 bases, with 5 bases of the junction left unmatched. The CDR3 coding sequence is TGTGCCAGCAGCCAAACACAGGGGGCATCTGGCTACACCTTC. Translated: CASSQTQGASGYTF.

V usage is TRBV7-2 and J usage is TRBJ1-2; the D is unclear. V lost 5 bases and J 7 bases, leaving 17 bases between the germline ends. This CDR3 is 14 amino acids long. Germline CDR1 and CDR2: SGHTA and FQGNSA. The CDR3 region is CASSPQAAVGGYTF. The CDR3 nucleotides are TGTGCCAGCAGCCCCCAGGCGGCCGTAGGTGGCTACACCTTC.

The gene calls are TRBV27 and TRBJ1-1; TRBD1 matches 7 bases. Germline CDR1 MNHEY, CDR2 SMNVEV (reference sequence). After removal of 2 bases from V and 0 bases from J, the junction contained 6 bases not matched to a gene. The CDR3 has 16 residues. The CDR3 DNA reads as TGTGCCAGCAGTTTAGGAGGGGGCGGGGTGAACACTGAAGCTTTCTTT. It yields the protein CASSLGGGGVNTEAFF.

V is TRBV4-1 and J is TRBJ2-1; D assignment may be TRBD1 or TRBD2 (6 bases each). Trimming took off 2 bases at V and 5 bases at J, with 16 bases between the two ends. CDR1 is MGHRA, CDR2 YSYEKL, per germline. This CDR3 has 16 residues. The CDR3 DNA follows: TGCGCCAGCAGCCAACCCCTCAGGGGAGGACACAATGAGCAGTTCTTC. Its translation: CASSQPLRGGHNEQFF.

CDR3 sequence (DNA): TGCAGTGCTAAGGAGGCTCGGGAGCAGTACTTC. Translated, it gives CSAKEAREQYF. This chain connects TRBV20-1 to TRBJ2-7; a possible D gene is TRBD2 (5 bases). In germline, CDR1 is DFQATT, CDR2 SNEGSKA (reference sequence). V was shortened by 4 bases and J by 7 bases, with 11 bases between the two germline ends. This CDR3 region has 11 residues.

J is TRBJ1-1 and V is TRBV5-4; TRBD1 aligns across 7 bases. CDR3 length: 13 amino acids. The germline CDR1 and CDR2 sequences are SGHNT and YYREEE (reference sequence). V shed 7 bases, J shed 4 bases, and the junction held 7 bases outside the gene matches. In DNA form, the CDR3 reads TGTGCCAGCCTCCAGGCAGGGGGCACTGAAGCTTTCTTT. Translating it yields CASLQAGGTEAFF. The full variable domain, with the rest looked up from reference TRBV5-4 and TRBJ1-1, is ETGVTQSPTHLIKTRGQQVTLRCSSQSGHNTVSWYQQALGQGPQFIFQYYREEENGRGNFPPRFSGLQFPNYSSELNVNALELDDSALYLCASLQAGGTEAFFGQGTRLTVV.

V gene TRBV6-6 combines with J gene TRBJ2-5; D remains ambiguous. The germline CDR1 and CDR2 sequences are MNHNY and SVGAGI (reference sequence). The length of the CDR3 is 11 residues. CDR3 sequence reads: CGSMSEKTQYF. CDR3 in DNA: TGTGGATCCATGTCCGAGAAGACCCAGTACTTC.

This clone showed up just once. This chain joins TRBV9 and TRBJ2-1; D ambiguous. Germline loops: CDR1 SGDLS, CDR2 YYNGEE. Trimming removed 2 bases from V and 7 bases from J, with 13 bases in between. The CDR3 consists of 14 residues. CDR3 residues: CASSVYDTRNEQFF. For the CDR3, the DNA is TGTGCCAGCAGCGTTTACGACACAAGAAATGAGCAGTTCTTC.

The chain is built from TRBV15 and TRBJ1-2; D not resolved. V gave up 5 bases and J gave up 3 bases, with 16 bases separating them. The germline CDR1 and CDR2 sequences are LNHNV and YYDKDF (reference sequence). This CDR3 comprises 15 residues. CDR3 amino acids: CATSGRATGDYGYTF. The CDR3 DNA follows: TGTGCCACCAGCGGACGAGCGACCGGGGACTATGGCTACACCTTC.

This clone was detected only a few times. The J gene is TRBJ1-1, the V gene TRBV4-2, with D unclear. This CDR3 region has 14 residues. The V and J ends lost 0 bases and 3 bases respectively, with 8 bases between them. Germline CDR1 and CDR2: LGHNA and YNFKEQ. CDR3 sequence reads: CASSQDRSYTEAFF. The CDR3 DNA sequence: TGTGCCAGCAGCCAAGATCGGAGTTACACTGAAGCTTTCTTT.

CDR3 protein: CASSLDRGLYNEQFF. In DNA form, the CDR3 reads TGTGCCAGCAGCCTCGACAGGGGGCTCTACAATGAGCAGTTCTTC. This chain connects TRBV9 to TRBJ2-1; 10 bases are a match to TRBD1. Germline V gives CDR1 SGDLS, CDR2 YYNGEE. V was clipped by 4 bases and J by 3 bases; unmatched bases: 4. The CDR3 extends over 15 amino acids.

The genes are TRBV6-5 and TRBJ1-3; no clear D gene. Germline V gene sequence: CDR1 MNHEY, CDR2 SVGAGI. The CDR3 length is 14 residues. V lost 6 bases, J lost 4 bases, and 13 bases lay in between. Written as DNA, the CDR3 is TGTGCCAGCAGGGGGTCCATTGGGGGAAACACCATATATTTT. Its protein product is CASRGSIGGNTIYF.

The CDR3 sequence is CASSRGQGMNTEAFF. The CDR3 nucleotides are TGTGCCAGCAGCCGAGGACAGGGAATGAACACTGAAGCTTTCTTT. This chain uses TRBV5-4 with TRBJ1-1; TRBD1 agrees at 8 bases. The CDR3 length is 15 residues. The germline gives CDR1 SGHNT, CDR2 YYREEE (reference sequence). After removal of 4 bases from V and 0 bases from J, the junction contained 5 bases not matched to a gene.

The chain carries TRBV4-1 and TRBJ2-1, with a tentative D call TRBD2 (6 bases). The CDR3 is 14 residues long. CDR1 and CDR2 from the germline V gene are MGHRA and YSYEKL. The V end was cut by 5 bases, the J end by 7 bases, with 15 bases between. The CDR3 is CASSRDSRGNEQFF. In DNA, the CDR3 is TGCGCCAGCAGCAGAGACAGTCGGGGGAATGAGCAGTTCTTC.

J is TRBJ1-2 and V is TRBV6-6; 8 bases map to TRBD1. This CDR3 has 12 amino acids. Germline V gene data show CDR1 as MNHNY and CDR2 as SVGAGI (reference sequence). The V and J ends lost 7 bases and 5 bases, in that order; junction bases with no gene match: 3. CDR3 loop: CASKQGGYGYTF. CDR3 coding DNA: TGTGCCAGCAAACAGGGGGGATATGGCTACACCTTC.

Only a few counts were recorded for this clone. CDR3 in amino acids: CASSDRGRQPQHF. The CDR3, as DNA: TGTGCCAGCAGTGACCGAGGAAGACAGCCCCAGCATTTT. The chain recombines TRBV2 with TRBJ1-5; the D is unclear. The germline gives CDR1 SNHLY, CDR2 FYNNEI. V was shortened by 3 bases and J by 7 bases, with 10 bases between the two germline ends. This CDR3 is built from 13 residues.

This sequence joins TRBV5-6 and TRBJ2-3; 10 bases map to TRBD2. The CDR3 runs to 15 residues. Trimming took 1 base from V and 5 from J; bases not matched to a gene: 4. Germline CDR1 is SGHDT and CDR2 is YYEEEE. This CDR3 is CASSLYSGGRDTQYF. The CDR3 DNA sequence: TGTGCCAGCAGCTTGTATAGCGGGGGGAGAGATACGCAGTATTTT.

The rearrangement joins TRBV5-1 to TRBJ2-6; 7 bases line up with TRBD1. The CDR3 consists of 16 residues. The ends lost 2 bases at V and 0 bases at J; junction bases unmatched: 2. The germline V gene has CDR1 SGHRS and CDR2 YFSETQ. CDR3 loop: CASSFAGGSGANVLTF. The CDR3, as DNA: TGCGCCAGCAGCTTTGCAGGGGGCTCTGGGGCCAACGTCCTGACTTTC.

V is TRBV11-3 and J is TRBJ2-4; D may match TRBD1 or TRBD2 (5 bases each). The V gene's germline CDR1 is SGHNT and CDR2 YENEEA. CDR3 length equals 13 residues. With 3 bases removed from V and 5 bases from J, the gap between germline ends came to 8 bases. The CDR3 coding sequence is TGTGCCAGCAGCTTGGGGGTCCAAAACATTCAGTACTTC. Protein product: CASSLGVQNIQYF. The entire variable domain, with the rest obtained from reference TRBV11-3 and TRBJ2-4, is as follows: EAGVVQSPRYKIIEKKQPVAFWCNPISGHNTLYWYLQNLGQGPELLIRYENEEAVDDSQLPKDRFSAERLKGVDSTLKIQPAELGDSAVYLCASSLGVQNIQYFGAGTRLSVL.

The chain links TRBV4-3 to TRBJ2-1; 8 nucleotides match TRBD2. CDR1 and CDR2 (germline): LGHNA, YSLEER. The CDR3 covers 16 residues. V trimming: 3 bases; J trimming: 6 bases; junction bases outside the gene matches: 10. Written as DNA, the CDR3 is TGCGCCAGCAGCCAGGTGACTTTCGGGACTAGCAATGAGCAGTTCTTC. Its protein product is CASSQVTFGTSNEQFF.

The chain has TRBV28 and TRBJ1-4; D is undetermined. The CDR3 spans 19 residues. Trimming pared 4 bases from V and 0 bases from J, leaving 21 bases between. Germline assignment: CDR1 MDHEN and CDR2 SYDVKM. The CDR3 DNA reads as TGTGCCAGCAGTTCCTCCCGGAGACCACTACTTGCAACTAATGAAAAACTGTTTTTT. Translating gives CASSSSRRPLLATNEKLFF.

The V call is TRBV6-6, the J call TRBJ2-3; D call uncertain. The CDR3 totals 13 residues. Per germline, CDR1 MNHNY and CDR2 SVGAGI (reference sequence). V was pared by 6 bases and J by 3 bases, with 10 bases between. DNA for the CDR3: TGTGCCAGCAGCCGCGTGAATACAGATACGCAGTATTTT. It encodes CASSRVNTDTQYF.

The rearrangement links TRBV30 to TRBJ1-2, with a possible D match to TRBD1 (6 bases). CDR3 length equals 12 residues. V dropped 4 bases and J dropped 5 bases, with 11 bases sitting between them. Germline CDR1 is GTSNPN and CDR2 is SVGIG (reference sequence). DNA for the CDR3: TGTGCCTGGACCGAGACAGGTTATGGCTACACCTTC. Its protein product is CAWTETGYGYTF.

This clone was seen a single time. This chain uses TRBV27 with TRBJ2-7; the match to TRBD2 covers 9 bases. The J segment lost 1 base and the V segment lost 3 bases, leaving 1 base of the junction unmatched. CDR3 length: 14 amino acids. The germline CDR1 and CDR2 sequences are MNHEY and SMNVEV (reference sequence). Here the CDR3 reads CASSLSGGSYEQYF. The CDR3 DNA reads TGTGCCAGCAGTTTGAGCGGGGGGTCCTACGAGCAGTACTTC.